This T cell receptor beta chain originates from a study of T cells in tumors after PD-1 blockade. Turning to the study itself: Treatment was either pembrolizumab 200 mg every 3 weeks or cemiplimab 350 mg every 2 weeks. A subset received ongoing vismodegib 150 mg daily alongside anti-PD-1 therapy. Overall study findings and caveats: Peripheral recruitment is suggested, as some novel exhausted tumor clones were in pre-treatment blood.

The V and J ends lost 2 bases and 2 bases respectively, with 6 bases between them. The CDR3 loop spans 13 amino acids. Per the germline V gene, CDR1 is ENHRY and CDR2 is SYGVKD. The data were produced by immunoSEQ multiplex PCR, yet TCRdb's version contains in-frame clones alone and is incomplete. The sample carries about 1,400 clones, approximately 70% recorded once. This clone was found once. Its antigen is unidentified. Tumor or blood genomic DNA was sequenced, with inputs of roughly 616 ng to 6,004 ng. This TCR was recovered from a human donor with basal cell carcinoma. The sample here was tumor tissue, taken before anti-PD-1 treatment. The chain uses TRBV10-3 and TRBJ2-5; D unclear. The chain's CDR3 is CAISERKQETQYF. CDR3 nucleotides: TGTGCCATCAGTGAGAGGAAGCAAGAGACCCAGTACTTC.